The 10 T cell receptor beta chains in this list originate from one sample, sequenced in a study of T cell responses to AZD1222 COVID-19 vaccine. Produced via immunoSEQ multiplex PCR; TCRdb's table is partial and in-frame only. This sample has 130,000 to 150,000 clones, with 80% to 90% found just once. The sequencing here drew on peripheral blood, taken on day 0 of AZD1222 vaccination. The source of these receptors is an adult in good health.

The CDR3 sequence is CASSGLAGEETQYF. The CDR3 region has the DNA TGTGCCAGTAGTGGACTAGCGGGAGAAGAGACCCAGTACTTC. The rearrangement joins TRBV19 to TRBJ2-5, with 13 bases identical to TRBD2. The V gene end was trimmed by 5 bases and the J gene end by 3 bases; junction bases not matched to a gene: 0. The germline gives CDR1 LNHDA, CDR2 SQIVND (reference sequence). The CDR3 has 14 amino acids.

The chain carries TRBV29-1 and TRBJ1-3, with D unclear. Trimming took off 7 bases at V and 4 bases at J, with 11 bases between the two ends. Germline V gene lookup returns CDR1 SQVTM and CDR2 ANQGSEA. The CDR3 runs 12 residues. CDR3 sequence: CSAQRSGNTIYF. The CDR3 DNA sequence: TGCAGCGCCCAGAGGTCGGGAAACACCATATATTTT.

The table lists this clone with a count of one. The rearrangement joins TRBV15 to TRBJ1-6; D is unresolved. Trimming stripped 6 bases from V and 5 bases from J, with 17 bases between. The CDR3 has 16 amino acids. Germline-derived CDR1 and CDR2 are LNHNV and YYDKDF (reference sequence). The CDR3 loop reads CATRNWQSVDNSPLHF. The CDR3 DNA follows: TGTGCCACCAGGAATTGGCAGAGCGTTGATAATTCACCCCTCCACTTT. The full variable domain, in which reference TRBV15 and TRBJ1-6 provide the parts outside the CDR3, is DAMVIQNPRYQVTQFGKPVTLSCSQTLNHNVMYWYQQKSSQAPKLLFHYYDKDFNNEADTPDNFQSRRPNTSFCFLDIRSPGLGDTAMYLCATRNWQSVDNSPLHFGNGTRLTVT.

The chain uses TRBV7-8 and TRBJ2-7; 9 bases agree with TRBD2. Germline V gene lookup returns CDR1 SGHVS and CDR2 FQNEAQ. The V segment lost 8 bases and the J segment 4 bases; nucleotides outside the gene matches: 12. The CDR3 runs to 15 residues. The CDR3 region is CASAQGASGNYEQYF. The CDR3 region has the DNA TGTGCCAGCGCGCAAGGGGCTAGCGGGAATTACGAGCAGTACTTC.

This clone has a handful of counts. In nucleotides, the CDR3 is TGTGCCAGCAGCTTCGGGGTGGGGGTCAAAGCTTTCTTT. Residues: CASSFGVGVKAFF. The chain links TRBV5-8 to TRBJ1-1; D may be TRBD1 (5 bases). Looked up from germline, CDR1 is SGHTS and CDR2 is YDEGEE. The CDR3 has 13 residues. V was shortened by 2 bases and J by 9 bases, with 14 bases between the two germline ends.

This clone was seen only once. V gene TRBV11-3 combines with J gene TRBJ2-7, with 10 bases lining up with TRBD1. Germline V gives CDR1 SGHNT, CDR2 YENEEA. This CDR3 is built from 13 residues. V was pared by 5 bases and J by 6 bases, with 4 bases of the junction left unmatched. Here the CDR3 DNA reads TGTGCCAGCAGCCCGGGACAGGGGACCGAGCAGTACTTC. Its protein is CASSPGQGTEQYF.

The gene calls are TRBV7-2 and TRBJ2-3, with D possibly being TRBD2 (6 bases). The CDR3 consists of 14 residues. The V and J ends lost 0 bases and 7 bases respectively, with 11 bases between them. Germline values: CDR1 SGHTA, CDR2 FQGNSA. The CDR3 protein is CASSLAFGGNTQYF. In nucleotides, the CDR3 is TGTGCCAGCAGCTTAGCCTTTGGGGGGAATACGCAGTATTTT.

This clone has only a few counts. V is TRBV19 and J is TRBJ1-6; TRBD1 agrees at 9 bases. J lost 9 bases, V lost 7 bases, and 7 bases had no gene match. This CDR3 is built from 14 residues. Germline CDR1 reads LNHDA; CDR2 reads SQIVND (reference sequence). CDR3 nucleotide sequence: TGTGCCAGTACCGTCTGGGGACAGGGTTCACCCCTCCACTTT. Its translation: CASTVWGQGSPLHF.

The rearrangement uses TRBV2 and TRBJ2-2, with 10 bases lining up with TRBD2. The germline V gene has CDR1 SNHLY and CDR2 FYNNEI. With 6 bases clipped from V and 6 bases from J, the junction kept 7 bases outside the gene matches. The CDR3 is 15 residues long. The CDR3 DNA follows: TGTGCCAGCAGGGGTGGGCTAGCGGGAGCCGGGGAGCTGTTTTTT. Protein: CASRGGLAGAGELFF.

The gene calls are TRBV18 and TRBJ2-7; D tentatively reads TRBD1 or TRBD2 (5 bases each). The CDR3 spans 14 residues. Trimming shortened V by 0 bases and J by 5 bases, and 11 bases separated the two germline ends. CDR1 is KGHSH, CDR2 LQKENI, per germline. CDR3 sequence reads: CASSPPEGFHEQYF. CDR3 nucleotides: TGTGCCAGCTCACCACCAGAGGGGTTCCACGAGCAGTACTTC.